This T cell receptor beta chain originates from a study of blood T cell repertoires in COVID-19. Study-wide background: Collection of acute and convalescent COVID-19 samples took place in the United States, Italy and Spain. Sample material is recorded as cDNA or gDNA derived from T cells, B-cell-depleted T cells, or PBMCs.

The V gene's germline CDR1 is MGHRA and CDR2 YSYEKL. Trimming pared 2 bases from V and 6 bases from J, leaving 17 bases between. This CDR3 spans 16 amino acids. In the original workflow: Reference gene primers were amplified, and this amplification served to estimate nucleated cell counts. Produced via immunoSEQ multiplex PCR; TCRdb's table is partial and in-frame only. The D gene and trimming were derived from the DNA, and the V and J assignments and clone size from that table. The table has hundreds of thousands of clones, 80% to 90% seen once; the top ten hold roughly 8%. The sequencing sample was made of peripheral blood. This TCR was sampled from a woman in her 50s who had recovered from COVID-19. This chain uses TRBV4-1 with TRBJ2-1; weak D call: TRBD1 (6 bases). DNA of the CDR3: TGCGCCAGCAGCCAATTTTACAGACAGGTCTTCAATGAGCAGTTCTTC. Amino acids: CASSQFYRQVFNEQFF.